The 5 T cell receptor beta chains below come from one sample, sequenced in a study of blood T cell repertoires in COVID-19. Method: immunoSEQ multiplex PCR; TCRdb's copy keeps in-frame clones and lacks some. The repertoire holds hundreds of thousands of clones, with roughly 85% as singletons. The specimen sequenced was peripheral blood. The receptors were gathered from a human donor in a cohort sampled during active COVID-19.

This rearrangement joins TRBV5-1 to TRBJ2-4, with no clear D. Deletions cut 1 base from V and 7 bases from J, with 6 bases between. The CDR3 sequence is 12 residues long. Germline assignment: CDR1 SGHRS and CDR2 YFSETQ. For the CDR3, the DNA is TGCGCCAGCAGCTTGAACTCGAACATTCAGTACTTC. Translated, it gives CASSLNSNIQYF.

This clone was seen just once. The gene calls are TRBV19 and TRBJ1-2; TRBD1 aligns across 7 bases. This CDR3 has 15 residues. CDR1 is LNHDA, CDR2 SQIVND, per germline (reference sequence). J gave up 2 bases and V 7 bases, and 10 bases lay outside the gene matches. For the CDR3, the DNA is TGTGCCAGTACCGGGACAGATCGATCAAACTATGGCTACACCTTC. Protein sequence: CASTGTDRSNYGYTF.

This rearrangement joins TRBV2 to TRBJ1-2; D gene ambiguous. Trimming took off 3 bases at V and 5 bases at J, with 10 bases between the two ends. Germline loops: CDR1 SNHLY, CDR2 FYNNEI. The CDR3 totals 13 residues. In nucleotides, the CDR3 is TGTGCCAGCAGTGATTCTCTAGCTTATGGCTACACCTTC. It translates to CASSDSLAYGYTF.

CDR3: CASSPEIQSEAFF. CDR3 in DNA: TGTGCCAGCAGCCCAGAAATACAGAGTGAAGCTTTCTTT. The genes are TRBV5-4 and TRBJ1-1; D remains unclear. The CDR3 length is 13 residues. Germline values: CDR1 SGHNT, CDR2 YYREEE (reference sequence). Between the trimmed V and J ends, which lost 4 bases and 7 bases, there was a span of 14 bases.

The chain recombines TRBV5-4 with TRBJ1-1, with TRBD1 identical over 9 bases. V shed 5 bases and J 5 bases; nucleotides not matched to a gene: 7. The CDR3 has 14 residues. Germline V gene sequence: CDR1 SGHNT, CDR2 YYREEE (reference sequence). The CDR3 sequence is CASRPDRGQTEAFF. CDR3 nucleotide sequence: TGTGCCAGCAGACCGGACAGGGGTCAAACTGAAGCTTTCTTT.